Below, 10 T cell receptor beta chains from the same sample are listed, as sequenced in a study of blood T cell repertoires in COVID-19. TCRdb keeps only in-frame clones here, not all; method: immunoSEQ multiplex PCR. The sample holds around 55,000 clones, about nine tenths seen once. Sequencing was performed on peripheral blood. The receptors here all came from a man in his fifties or sixties with active COVID-19.

The chain recombines TRBV4-1 with TRBJ2-2; 12 bases map to TRBD2. V dropped 1 base and J dropped 8; count of bases not matched to a gene: 2. The CDR3 consists of 15 residues. Germline V lookup: CDR1 MGHRA, CDR2 YSYEKL. CDR3 coding DNA: TGCGCCAGCAGCCAAGGACTAGCGGGAGTAGGGGAGCTGTTTTTT. Translated: CASSQGLAGVGELFF.

V gene TRBV11-2 combines with J gene TRBJ1-1; D remains ambiguous. This CDR3 has 11 residues. Germline V gene data show CDR1 as SGHAT and CDR2 as FQNNGV. The V and J ends lost 2 bases and 7 bases respectively, with 5 bases between them. Here the CDR3 DNA reads TGTGCCAGCAGCTTATTCGGTGAAGCTTTCTTT. This codes for CASSLFGEAFF.

The chain employs TRBV7-3 and TRBJ2-1, with 7 bases matching TRBD1. The V gene end was trimmed by 5 bases and the J gene end by 6 bases; junction bases not matched to a gene: 4. The CDR3 covers 13 residues. Germline V lookup: CDR1 SGHTA, CDR2 FQGTGA. CDR3 loop: CASSPGTANEQFF. The DNA of the CDR3 is TGTGCCAGCAGCCCAGGGACAGCCAATGAGCAGTTCTTC.

This chain joins TRBV19 and TRBJ1-1; TRBD1 aligns across 8 bases. Germline-derived CDR1 and CDR2 are LNHDA and SQIVND (reference sequence). The CDR3 is 14 amino acids. The J segment lost 5 bases and the V segment lost 6 bases, leaving 8 bases of the junction unmatched. The CDR3 protein is CASRADRGGTEAFF. CDR3 nucleotides: TGTGCCAGTAGAGCTGACAGGGGTGGTACTGAAGCTTTCTTT. Based on the CDR3 plus reference TRBV19 and TRBJ1-1, the full variable domain is DGGITQSPKYLFRKEGQNVTLSCEQNLNHDAMYWYRQDPGQGLRLIYYSQIVNDFQKGDIAEGYSVSREKKESFPLTVTSAQKNPTAFYLCASRADRGGTEAFFGQGTRLTVV.

The sample holds a few counts of this clone. The chain joins TRBV10-2 to TRBJ2-5; 9 bases line up with TRBD2. The CDR3 contains 13 residues. The germline CDR1 and CDR2 sequences are WSHSY and SAAADI. J gave up 3 bases and V 6 bases, and 2 bases lay outside the gene matches. CDR3: CASRIAGEETQYF. The CDR3 DNA reads as TGCGCCAGCAGAATAGCGGGAGAAGAGACCCAGTACTTC.

J is TRBJ2-7 and V is TRBV7-6, with TRBD1 matching over 10 bases. Germline CDR1 and CDR2: SGHVS and FNYEAQ. The CDR3 has 15 residues. V lost 5 bases to trimming and J lost 6 bases; unmatched junction nucleotides: 10. CDR3 region: CASSLRDRGYSEQYF. The CDR3 DNA reads as TGTGCCAGCAGCCTCCGGGACAGGGGCTACTCCGAGCAGTACTTC.

CDR3 protein: CASSLGVLAAVSTDTQYF. Here the CDR3 DNA reads TGTGCCAGCAGCTTAGGGGTCCTAGCGGCGGTTAGCACAGATACGCAGTATTTT. The chain couples TRBV7-8 to TRBJ2-3; 7 bases align to TRBD2. The germline V gene encodes CDR1 SGHVS and CDR2 FQNEAQ. V shed 1 base, J shed 0 bases, and the junction held 10 bases outside the gene matches. The CDR3 runs to 18 residues. Together with reference TRBV7-8 and TRBJ2-3, the CDR3 gives the full variable domain: GAGVSQSPRYKVAKRGQDVALRCDPISGHVSLFWYQQALGQGPEFLTYFQNEAQLDKSGLPSDRFFAERPEGSVSTLKIQRTQQEDSAVYLCASSLGVLAAVSTDTQYFGPGTRLTVL.

The chain couples TRBV5-8 to TRBJ2-2, with 12 bases fitting TRBD2. This CDR3 is built from 17 residues. Trimming at V came to 0 bases and at J to 6 bases, leaving 6 bases not matched to a gene. Germline assignment: CDR1 SGHTS and CDR2 YDEGEE. The CDR3, as DNA: TGTGCCAGCAGCTTGGTGTTACTAGCGGGAGGCGCCGGGGAGCTGTTTTTT. Protein sequence: CASSLVLLAGGAGELFF. The complete variable domain, with remaining parts taken from reference TRBV5-8 and TRBJ2-2, reads EAGVTQSPTHLIKTRGQQATLRCSPISGHTSVYWYQQALGLGLQFLLWYDEGEERNRGNFPPRFSGRQFPNYSSELNVNALELEDSALYLCASSLVLLAGGAGELFFGEGSRLTVL.

V and J are TRBV5-1 and TRBJ2-3; D is ambiguous. In germline, CDR1 is SGHRS, CDR2 YFSETQ. This CDR3 region has 14 residues. V was shortened by 4 bases and J by 0 bases, with 9 bases between the two germline ends. CDR3 in amino acids: CASSVRLSTDTQYF. CDR3 nucleotides: TGCGCCAGCAGCGTGAGACTTAGCACAGATACGCAGTATTTT.

V gene TRBV7-6 combines with J gene TRBJ2-6, with 8 bases identical to TRBD1. Germline CDR1 and CDR2: SGHVS and FNYEAQ. V gave up 2 bases and J gave up 2 bases; unmatched junction bases: 11. This CDR3 region has 19 residues. The CDR3 DNA reads as TGTGCCAGCAGCTTATGGACCTTCCAGGACAGGGCTGGGGCCAACGTCCTGACTTTC. Its translation: CASSLWTFQDRAGANVLTF.